Listed below are T cell receptor beta chains from one sample, sequenced in a study of blood T cell repertoires in COVID-19. Only in-frame clones appear in the TCRdb table, and some are missing; sequencing was by immunoSEQ multiplex PCR. The repertoire consists of about 320,000 clones, with 75% to 90% occurring once and the leading ten covering 4.5% to 5.5%. Input material: PBMCs or T cells enriched from blood (not recorded which). These receptors all come from a man aged 55 to 69 who had recovered from COVID-19. The CDR3 runs from the conserved cysteine through the conserved F or W. Not all rows give a size; the values are once, few, many and, for expanded clones, a class.

TRBV7-9	.	TRBJ1-6	CASSLAGFSGSPLHF
TRBV7-9	.	TRBJ1-4	CASSNRDSGVGEKLFF
TRBV6-5	.	TRBJ2-7	CASSYTRQGIGGEQYF
TRBV7-9	.	TRBJ1-1	CASSLVSAANTEAFF
TRBV2	once	TRBJ1-1	CASSEKGAVTEAFF
TRBV10-1	few	TRBJ1-5	CASSEDQGTVGYSNQPQHF
TRBV5-1	.	TRBJ1-5	CASSDQGGQPQHF
TRBV5-4	once	TRBJ2-5	CASSAATSGRQTQYF
TRBV6-6	.	TRBJ1-1	CASLGQGKTEAFF
TRBV7-2	once	TRBJ2-1	CASSGGLPVFF
TRBV3-1/TRBV3-2	.	TRBJ2-1	CASSQGGTSGRLFF
TRBV2	.	TRBJ2-3	CASSGTSGPDTQYF
TRBV28	.	TRBJ2-1	CASSTSGPSYNEQFF
TRBV28	.	TRBJ1-4	CASSLQGLATNEKLFF
TRBV3-1/TRBV3-2	.	TRBJ1-5	CASSLAGNNQPQHF
TRBV30	.	TRBJ2-5	CAWRKAGGNQETQYF
TRBV10-3	.	TRBJ2-3	CAISEWGASTDTQYF
TRBV25-1	.	TRBJ2-3	CASSEDLGLGSLDTQYF
TRBV29-1	.	TRBJ2-1	CSVSRGYNEQFF
TRBV9	.	TRBJ2-1	CASSGLAGGVVTYNEQFF
TRBV5-1	.	TRBJ1-3	CASSSRTGAGNTIYF
TRBV7-3	.	TRBJ2-2	CASSLTFDSFGELFF
TRBV3-1/TRBV3-2	.	TRBJ2-5	CASSWTGQETQYF
TRBV7-3	once	TRBJ2-1	CASSPGLADYNEQFF
TRBV3-1/TRBV3-2	.	TRBJ2-1	CASSHGTVYYNEQFF
TRBV2	.	TRBJ2-1	CASSDYSESQFF
TRBV4-1	.	TRBJ2-1	CASSQPRLAGGSVPRDEQFF
TRBV5-1	.	TRBJ2-5	CASRTGGGQIQETQYF
TRBV28	.	TRBJ2-2	CASSLRAHAGELFF
TRBV5-5	.	TRBJ2-1	CASRLAGIADNEQFF
TRBV5-1	.	TRBJ2-3	CASSAGLAGITDTQYF
TRBV28	.	TRBJ1-2	CASRDSASYGYTF
TRBV24-1	once	TRBJ2-3	CATSDLNSADTQYF
TRBV7-2	.	TRBJ2-3	CASSFLAGGTDTQYF
TRBV11-3	.	TRBJ2-3	CASSLGLLAGVDTQYF
TRBV24-1	.	TRBJ1-2	CATSDPGQGSYGYTF
TRBV11-2	.	TRBJ2-1	CASSSPGLDNEQFF
TRBV19	.	TRBJ2-1	CASSIGTSGRNEQFF
TRBV29-1	few	TRBJ1-1	CSVDPGQGTAFF
TRBV28	.	TRBJ2-1	CASSSTSDGDYNEQFF
TRBV2	once	TRBJ1-3	CASNEQGAGNTIYF
TRBV6-5	.	TRBJ2-1	CASSRRTGGGNEQFF
TRBV19	few	TRBJ1-4	CASTQTGGRNEKLFF
TRBV14	.	TRBJ2-7	CASSQWSPAGYFSYEQYF
TRBV5-1	.	TRBJ1-2	CASSLERGGDYGYTF
TRBV7-3	few	TRBJ2-7	CASSLTSGYEQYF
TRBV27	.	TRBJ2-1	CASSLLWGGSSYNEQFF
TRBV29-1	.	TRBJ1-1	CSVRDTNTEAFF
TRBV7-3	.	TRBJ1-3	CASSLGGRGGNTIYF
TRBV27	few	TRBJ2-1	CASSNPPGLAGAYNEQFF
TRBV5-4	.	TRBJ2-7	CASSLARQPYEQYF
TRBV6-5	.	TRBJ2-7	CASSYSRSGSYEQYF
TRBV19	.	TRBJ2-1	CASSIRVDSYNEQFF